The source of this TCR beta chain is a study of T cell responses to AZD1222 COVID-19 vaccine. Germline CDR1 LGHDT, CDR2 YNNKEL (reference sequence). The CDR3 is made up of 14 amino acids. Trimming left V 4 bases short and J 0 bases short, with 6 bases between. Sequencing used immunoSEQ multiplex PCR; TCRdb keeps in-frame clones, though not all of them. Here the sample spans tens of thousands of clones, about 80% being singletons. Specimen: peripheral blood, collected 28 days after the second AZD1222 dose. V gene TRBV3-1 (or the pseudogene TRBV3-2) combines with J gene TRBJ1-4, with unresolved D. The sequence came from an adult who received the AZD1222 COVID-19 vaccine. CDR3 region: CASSRKTTNEKLFF. CDR3 DNA: TGTGCCAGCAGCCGGAAAACAACTAATGAAAAACTGTTTTTT.